This T cell receptor (beta chain) was retrieved from a study of technical replicates of blood from a few donors. The CDR3 consists of 14 residues. V lost 1 base and J lost 7, with 12 bases in between. CDR1 and CDR2 (germline): SGDLS, YYNGEE. Sequencing was performed with immunoSEQ multiplex PCR; in TCRdb, only in-frame clones are kept and a portion is missing. In the table there are just over 70,000 clones, just under 95% of which are singletons. This clonotype originated in a human donor in good health. The sample was T cells isolated from PBMCs. The rearrangement uses TRBV9 and TRBJ2-1; D possibly corresponds to TRBD2 (6 bases). The CDR3 DNA sequence: TGTGCCAGCAGCGTATATGGGACTGGAAATGAGCAGTTCTTC. Amino acids: CASSVYGTGNEQFF. Drawing the rest from reference TRBV9 and TRBJ2-1, the complete variable domain is DSGVTQTPKHLITATGQRVTLRCSPRSGDLSVYWYQQSLDQGLQFLIQYYNGEERAKGNILERFSAQQFPDLHSELNLSSLELGDSALYFCASSVYGTGNEQFFGPGTRLTVL.